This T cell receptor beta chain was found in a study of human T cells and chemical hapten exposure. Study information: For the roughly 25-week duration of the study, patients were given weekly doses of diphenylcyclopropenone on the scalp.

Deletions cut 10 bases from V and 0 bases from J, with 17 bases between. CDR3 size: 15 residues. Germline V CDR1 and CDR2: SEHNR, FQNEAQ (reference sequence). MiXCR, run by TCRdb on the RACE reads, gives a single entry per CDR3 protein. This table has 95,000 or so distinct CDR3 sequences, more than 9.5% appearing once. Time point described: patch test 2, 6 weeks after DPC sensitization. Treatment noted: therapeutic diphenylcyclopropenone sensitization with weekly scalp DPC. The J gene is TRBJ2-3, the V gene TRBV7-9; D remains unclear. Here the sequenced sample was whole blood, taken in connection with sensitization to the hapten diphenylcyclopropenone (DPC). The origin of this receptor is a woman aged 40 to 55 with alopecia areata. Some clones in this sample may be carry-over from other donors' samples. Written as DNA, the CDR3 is TGTGCCACCAAGATCTTACAGACTAGCACAGATACGCAGTATTTT. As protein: CATKILQTSTDTQYF.